These 22 T cell receptor beta chains were all obtained from the same sample, sequenced in a study of blood T cell repertoires in COVID-19. Profiled with immunoSEQ multiplex PCR; TCRdb holds only in-frame clones, not every one. The data contain 100,000 or so clones, over 80% of them singletons. The sequenced sample was peripheral blood. The receptor source for this set is a man aged 50-59 years with active COVID-19.

This clone has a single count. This chain connects TRBV3-1 (or the pseudogene TRBV3-2) to TRBJ1-1, with unresolved D. The length of the CDR3 is 12 residues. From germline, CDR1 is LGHDT and CDR2 YNNKEL (reference sequence). Trimming removed 4 bases from V and 8 bases from J, with 11 bases in between. The CDR3 here is CASSPLGREAFF. In nucleotides, the CDR3 is TGTGCCAGCAGCCCCCTCGGGAGGGAAGCTTTCTTT.

This clone was seen more than once but under ten times. The chain couples TRBV10-3 to TRBJ2-7; D gene unclear. The germline gives CDR1 ENHRY, CDR2 SYGVKD. Trimming cost V 2 bases and J 6 bases, with 8 bases left between them. This CDR3 spans 12 amino acids. The CDR3 loop reads CAISEILGEQYF. The CDR3 DNA follows: TGTGCCATCAGTGAGATTCTAGGCGAGCAGTACTTC.

The rearrangement uses TRBV3-1 (or the pseudogene TRBV3-2) and TRBJ1-5; D remains ambiguous. Germline V gene lookup returns CDR1 LGHDT and CDR2 YNNKEL (reference sequence). V was cut by 2 bases and J by 2 bases, with 7 bases left in between. This CDR3 has 14 amino acids. The DNA for the CDR3 is TGTGCCAGCAGCCAAACGGTGGGCAATCAGCCCCAGCATTTT. This codes for CASSQTVGNQPQHF.

This sequence joins TRBV28 and TRBJ2-2, with D perhaps TRBD2 (6 bases). Trimming took off 3 bases at V and 2 bases at J, with 10 bases between the two ends. This CDR3 region has 15 residues. Germline CDR1 MDHEN, CDR2 SYDVKM. The CDR3, as DNA: TGTGCCAGCAGTTTGGGGGGATTAAACACCGGGGAGCTGTTTTTT. Translating it yields CASSLGGLNTGELFF.

The chain employs TRBV6-5 and TRBJ2-2; possible D gene TRBD2, 5 bases. CDR1 and CDR2 (germline): MNHEY, SVGAGI. The CDR3 runs 15 residues. With 5 bases removed from V and 1 base from J, the gap between germline ends came to 11 bases. CDR3: CASSRQRVNTGELFF. The CDR3 DNA follows: TGTGCCAGCAGTCGCCAGAGGGTGAACACCGGGGAGCTGTTTTTT.

V is TRBV28 and J is TRBJ1-2; D is unresolved. The ends were cut back, 7 bases at V and 6 bases at J, with 12 bases in the middle. The CDR3 runs to 12 residues. Germline V gene sequence: CDR1 MDHEN, CDR2 SYDVKM. This CDR3 reads CASNGGWNGYTF. The DNA of the CDR3 is TGTGCCAGCAACGGAGGGTGGAATGGCTACACCTTC.

The chain combines TRBV5-8 with TRBJ2-3; 8 bases match TRBD1. V lost 4 bases to trimming and J lost 4 bases; unmatched junction nucleotides: 5. Germline lookup yields CDR1 SGHTS and CDR2 YDEGEE. The CDR3 has 14 residues. The CDR3 DNA sequence: TGTGCCAGCAGCCGTAAACAGGGGGCAGATACGCAGTATTTT. Residues: CASSRKQGADTQYF.

This CDR3 is CASSRGQGTGENIQYF. CDR3 bases: TGTGCCAGCTCCCGCGGACAGGGGACTGGGGAGAACATTCAGTACTTC. J is TRBJ2-4 and V is TRBV18; 9 nucleotides line up with TRBD1. The CDR3 contains 16 residues. Per germline, CDR1 KGHSH and CDR2 LQKENI. V dropped 6 bases and J dropped 7; count of bases not matched to a gene: 13. Together with reference TRBV18 and TRBJ2-4, the CDR3 gives the full variable domain: NAGVMQNPRHLVRRRGQEARLRCSPMKGHSHVYWYRQLPEEGLKFMVYLQKENIIDESGMPKERFSAEFPKEGPSILRIQQVVRGDSAAYFCASSRGQGTGENIQYFGAGTRLSVL.

This chain connects TRBV3-1 (or the pseudogene TRBV3-2) to TRBJ1-6; D may be TRBD1 (6 bases). V was pared by 6 bases and J by 10 bases, with 22 bases between. The CDR3 extends over 16 amino acids. Germline V lookup: CDR1 LGHDT, CDR2 YNNKEL (reference sequence). This CDR3 reads CASRDTSAGVKSPLHF. In DNA form, the CDR3 reads TGTGCCAGCAGGGATACCTCGGCAGGGGTAAAGTCACCCCTCCACTTT.

V usage is TRBV7-3 and J usage is TRBJ2-6; possible D gene TRBD1, 6 bases. With 4 bases removed from V and 0 bases from J, the gap between germline ends came to 16 bases. The length of the CDR3 is 18 residues. The germline V gene has CDR1 SGHTA and CDR2 FQGTGA. The chain's CDR3 is CASSSKGRTDSGANVLTF. The CDR3 DNA sequence: TGTGCCAGCAGCTCCAAGGGACGGACAGACTCTGGGGCCAACGTCCTGACTTTC.

The chain has TRBV10-2 and TRBJ2-5, with D tentatively TRBD1 (6 bases). Looked up from germline, CDR1 is WSHSY and CDR2 is SAAADI. V was trimmed by 2 bases and J by 4 bases, leaving 8 bases between them. The CDR3 has 13 residues. CDR3 sequence reads: CASSEQGRETQYF. The CDR3 DNA reads as TGCGCCAGCAGTGAGCAGGGGCGAGAGACCCAGTACTTC.

The chain carries TRBV5-1 and TRBJ2-6; TRBD2 might be the D (5 bases). Per the germline V gene, CDR1 is SGHRS and CDR2 is YFSETQ. The CDR3 has 18 residues. With 3 bases removed from V and 0 bases from J, the gap between germline ends came to 16 bases. CDR3 in DNA: TGCGCCAGCAGCTCCGAGGGCCGACTCTCCTCTGGGGCCAACGTCCTGACTTTC. Translation gives CASSSEGRLSSGANVLTF.

CDR3 sequence: CASSLEGGATPYGYTF. The CDR3 DNA is TGTGCCAGCAGCTTAGAGGGGGGGGCCACCCCCTATGGCTACACCTTC. The rearrangement joins TRBV7-2 to TRBJ1-2; D may be TRBD1 (6 bases). This CDR3 is built from 16 residues. V was trimmed by 1 base and J by 4 bases, leaving 16 bases between them. The germline gives CDR1 SGHTA, CDR2 FQGNSA.

The chain uses TRBV11-1 and TRBJ2-3; D uncertain. The V end was cut by 1 base, the J end by 8 bases, with 4 bases between. The V gene's germline CDR1 is SGHAT and CDR2 FQDESV (reference sequence). The CDR3 contains 11 residues. CDR3 DNA: TGTGCCAGCAGCTTAGTCTCTACGCAGTATTTT. Translated, it gives CASSLVSTQYF.

The V and J genes are TRBV9 and TRBJ2-1; TRBD2 agrees at 13 bases. V shed 4 bases, J shed 4 bases, and the junction held 8 bases outside the gene matches. The CDR3 totals 17 residues. Germline V gene lookup returns CDR1 SGDLS and CDR2 YYNGEE. The CDR3 sequence is CASSPGLAGFRYNEQFF. CDR3 in DNA: TGTGCCAGCAGCCCGGGACTAGCGGGATTTAGATACAATGAGCAGTTCTTC.

V usage is TRBV28 and J usage is TRBJ1-1; D remains ambiguous. Germline V gene lookup returns CDR1 MDHEN and CDR2 SYDVKM. Trimming shortened V by 6 bases and J by 12 bases, and 17 bases separated the two germline ends. The length of the CDR3 is 12 residues. CDR3: CASSSFGRATFF. Here the CDR3 DNA reads TGTGCCAGCAGCAGCTTCGGCAGAGCGACTTTCTTT.

The chain uses TRBV27 and TRBJ2-6; 7 nucleotides agree with TRBD1. CDR1 is MNHEY and CDR2 is SMNVEV in the germline V gene (reference sequence). This CDR3 spans 19 amino acids. With 4 bases clipped from V and 0 bases from J, the junction kept 12 bases outside the gene matches. CDR3 sequence reads: CASSSINPGQLSGANVLTF. The CDR3 nucleotides are TGTGCCAGCAGTTCGATTAATCCGGGACAGCTCTCTGGGGCCAACGTCCTGACTTTC.

The chain combines TRBV6-5 with TRBJ2-7; 10 bases are a match to TRBD2. V lost 7 bases and J lost 6; bases outside the gene matches: 6. Per germline, CDR1 MNHEY and CDR2 SVGAGI. This CDR3 has 13 amino acids. CDR3 bases: TGTGCCAGCAAAAGCGGGGGGGTGGGCGAGCAGTACTTC. Its translation: CASKSGGVGEQYF.

Here the CDR3 DNA reads TGCGCCAGCAGCGGACCGCTTGTTTCGACTAGCGGTTCTAGCACAGATACGCAGTATTTT. Translating it yields CASSGPLVSTSGSSTDTQYF. The V and J genes are TRBV5-1 and TRBJ2-3; 9 bases map to TRBD2. There are 20 residues in the CDR3. Germline CDR1 is SGHRS and CDR2 is YFSETQ. Trimming took 4 bases from V and 0 from J; bases not matched to a gene: 18.

The chain has TRBV7-9 and TRBJ2-5, with D tentatively TRBD1 (6 bases). This CDR3 has 13 residues. CDR1 and CDR2 (germline): SEHNR, FQNEAQ (reference sequence). V lost 5 bases and J 4 bases, leaving 11 bases between the germline ends. The CDR3 region is CASSPTGRETQYF. CDR3 coding DNA: TGTGCCAGCAGCCCGACAGGACGAGAGACCCAGTACTTC.

The genes are TRBV29-1 and TRBJ2-5, with 10 bases fitting TRBD1. The CDR3 covers 15 residues. Germline values: CDR1 SQVTM, CDR2 ANQGSEA. The junction had 6 bases not matched to a gene; V was cut back by 2 bases and J by 3 bases. The CDR3 protein is CSVEPGQGLEETQYF. The CDR3 DNA reads TGCAGCGTTGAACCGGGACAGGGGCTTGAAGAGACCCAGTACTTC.

The J gene is TRBJ2-3, the V gene TRBV7-3, with 10 bases that match TRBD1. J lost 2 bases, V lost 5 bases, and 4 bases had no gene match. The CDR3 consists of 15 residues. Germline V CDR1 and CDR2: SGHTA, FQGTGA. This chain's CDR3 is CASSRQGADTDTQYF. The CDR3 DNA reads as TGTGCCAGCAGCCGACAGGGGGCTGACACAGATACGCAGTATTTT.